What follows are 20 T cell receptor beta chains derived from one specimen sequenced in a study of OX40 agonist ivuxolimab in advanced cancers. Produced via immunoSEQ multiplex PCR; TCRdb's table is partial and in-frame only. The table has 50,000 to 75,000 clones, less than 90% seen once. This sample comprised CD4+ or CD8+ T cells sorted from blood, obtained in a trial of the OX40 agonist ivuxolimab. The receptors here all came from an adult with an advanced solid tumor such as melanoma, head and neck, liver or kidney cancer.

The chain couples TRBV14 to TRBJ2-3, with 10 bases aligning to TRBD2. The V gene's germline CDR1 is SGHDN and CDR2 FVKESK. The length of the CDR3 is 17 residues. The V segment lost 4 bases and the J segment 4 bases; nucleotides outside the gene matches: 11. The CDR3 here is CASSRTTSGAGADTQYF. Written as DNA, the CDR3 is TGTGCCAGCAGCCGGACCACTAGCGGGGCTGGGGCAGATACGCAGTATTTT.

This CDR3 reads CASSLLLAGDSGYEQYF. DNA of the CDR3: TGTGCCAGCAGCTTGTTGCTAGCGGGAGACTCGGGTTACGAGCAGTACTTC. The rearrangement links TRBV7-8 to TRBJ2-7; TRBD2 agrees at 10 bases. Germline trimming cut 3 bases from V and 4 bases from J; bases unmatched to any gene: 12. The length of the CDR3 is 17 residues. Germline CDR1 and CDR2: SGHVS and FQNEAQ.

J is TRBJ1-5 and V is TRBV11-2, with D maybe TRBD1 (6 bases). The CDR3 extends over 14 amino acids. In germline, CDR1 is SGHAT, CDR2 FQNNGV. Deletions cut 3 bases from V and 5 bases from J, with 11 bases between. CDR3 in DNA: TGTGCCAGCAGCTTCGGCAGGGGCGATCAGCCCCAGCATTTT. This gives the protein CASSFGRGDQPQHF.

The CDR3 nucleotides read TGTGCCAGCAGTGACCTCGGAAACTATGGCTACACCTTC. Its translation is CASSDLGNYGYTF. The chain combines TRBV2 with TRBJ1-2, with no clear D. Germline loops: CDR1 SNHLY, CDR2 FYNNEI. The V end lost 3 bases, the J end lost 2 bases, and 7 bases lay between the germline ends. CDR3 size: 13 residues.

The V gene is TRBV6-5, the J gene TRBJ1-2; D unclear. Per the germline V gene, CDR1 is MNHEY and CDR2 is SVGAGI. The CDR3 spans 13 residues. V lost 6 bases to trimming and J lost 0 bases, with 8 bases between them. The CDR3 region is CASSETTNYGYTF. In nucleotides, the CDR3 is TGTGCCAGCAGCGAGACAACTAACTATGGCTACACCTTC.

This clone was found once. The rearrangement uses TRBV7-2 and TRBJ1-5, with TRBD1 identical over 9 bases. Germline values: CDR1 SGHTA, CDR2 FQGNSA. V shed 5 bases, J shed 5 bases, and the junction held 4 bases outside the gene matches. This CDR3 is built from 14 residues. CDR3: CASSVDRGYQPQHF. CDR3 in DNA: TGTGCCAGCAGCGTCGACAGGGGGTATCAGCCCCAGCATTTT.

The chain combines TRBV30 with TRBJ2-1; 16 nucleotides match TRBD2. The ends lost 1 base at V and 9 bases at J; junction bases unmatched: 12. This CDR3 spans 18 amino acids. Germline loops: CDR1 GTSNPN, CDR2 SVGIG (reference sequence). The CDR3 sequence is CAWSGGSGTSGRAGEQFF. CDR3 nucleotides: TGTGCCTGGAGTGGAGGGAGTGGGACTAGCGGGAGGGCCGGTGAGCAGTTCTTC.

This clone was seen more than once but under ten times. A junction end diverges from the germline sequence, so it may reflect a read error. The V call is TRBV20-1, the J call TRBJ1-1; no firm D call. The germline gives CDR1 DFQATT, CDR2 SNEGSKA (reference sequence). The CDR3 has 10 residues. This chain's CDR3 is CGGVNTEAFF. CDR3 nucleotides: TGTGGTGGGGTGAACACTGAAGCTTTCTTT.

The gene calls are TRBV6-5 and TRBJ2-7; D perhaps matches TRBD2 (5 bases). Germline assignment: CDR1 MNHEY and CDR2 SVGAGI. V was shortened by 3 bases and J by 0 bases, with 15 bases between the two germline ends. This CDR3 has 16 residues. CDR3 in amino acids: CASSYSLRGPSYEQYF. The CDR3 nucleotides are TGTGCCAGCAGTTATTCCCTCCGGGGTCCCTCCTACGAGCAGTACTTC.

The chain combines TRBV15 with TRBJ2-5; 15 nucleotides line up with TRBD2. The CDR3 sequence is 16 residues long. Germline V CDR1 and CDR2: LNHNV, YYDKDF (reference sequence). Trimming at V came to 4 bases and at J to 5 bases, leaving 5 bases not matched to a gene. The CDR3 reads CATSTGTSGRTETQYF. The CDR3 DNA is TGTGCCACCAGCACCGGGACTAGCGGGAGGACGGAGACCCAGTACTTC.

The J gene is TRBJ2-7, the V gene TRBV6-6; D ambiguous. CDR3 length: 14 amino acids. The germline V and J ends were trimmed by 0 bases and 1 base, with 7 bases remaining between them. The V gene's germline CDR1 is MNHNY and CDR2 SVGAGI (reference sequence). CDR3 region: CASSYSARSYEQYF. CDR3 coding DNA: TGTGCCAGCAGTTACTCGGCACGATCCTACGAGCAGTACTTC.

This clone appeared once. The rearrangement links TRBV2 to TRBJ2-5, with a tentative D call TRBD1 (6 bases). CDR1 SNHLY and CDR2 FYNNEI come from the germline V gene. Trimming removed 6 bases at V and 0 bases at J, with 11 bases between. CDR3 length: 14 amino acids. CDR3 in DNA: TGTGCCAGCAGGCCTACAGGGTACCAAGAGACCCAGTACTTC. Its translation is CASRPTGYQETQYF.

This clone was seen only a few times. The chain couples TRBV4-3 to TRBJ1-2; TRBD1 matches at 10 bases. J lost 8 bases, V lost 0 bases, and 9 bases had no gene match. This CDR3 has 16 residues. The germline V gene encodes CDR1 LGHNA and CDR2 YSLEER. CDR3 sequence (DNA): TGCGCCAGCAGCCAAGATTTCCGACAGGGGGCGAAGGGCTACACCTTC. Translation gives CASSQDFRQGAKGYTF.

Only a few counts were recorded for this clone. This chain's CDR3 is CASSVRAQYYEQYF. The CDR3 coding sequence is TGTGCCAGCAGTGTCCGGGCACAGTACTACGAGCAGTACTTC. The chain uses TRBV2 and TRBJ2-7, with D hard to call. This CDR3 has 14 amino acids. Germline CDR1 is SNHLY and CDR2 is FYNNEI. V was trimmed by 4 bases and J by 3 bases, leaving 13 bases between them.

The chain links TRBV30 to TRBJ1-4; the D is unclear. The CDR3 totals 15 residues. The germline gives CDR1 GTSNPN, CDR2 SVGIG (reference sequence). V dropped 2 bases and J dropped 8 bases, with 18 bases sitting between them. The CDR3 DNA sequence: TGTGCCTGGAGTCCCCCCGGAAGGGTTCAAGAAAAACTGTTTTTT. Residues: CAWSPPGRVQEKLFF.

This clone was counted once. The chain uses TRBV9 and TRBJ1-5, with D possibly matching TRBD1 (5 bases). The CDR3 runs 15 residues. Germline CDR1 SGDLS, CDR2 YYNGEE. V was pared by 0 bases and J by 3 bases, with 10 bases between. This CDR3 is CASSVGGAFNQPQHF. The CDR3 coding sequence is TGTGCCAGCAGCGTAGGTGGGGCTTTCAATCAGCCCCAGCATTTT.

The chain combines TRBV5-4 with TRBJ2-7; TRBD2 matches at 10 bases. This CDR3 contains 17 residues. J gave up 2 bases and V 4 bases, and 12 bases lay outside the gene matches. CDR1 and CDR2 (germline): SGHNT, YYREEE (reference sequence). CDR3 sequence: CASSDRRGSGGAYEQYF. The CDR3 nucleotides are TGTGCCAGCAGCGACCGCCGGGGAAGCGGGGGGGCCTACGAGCAGTACTTC. The variable domain in full, with the rest retrieved from reference TRBV5-4 and TRBJ2-7, is ETGVTQSPTHLIKTRGQQVTLRCSSQSGHNTVSWYQQALGQGPQFIFQYYREEENGRGNFPPRFSGLQFPNYSSELNVNALELDDSALYLCASSDRRGSGGAYEQYFGPGTRLTVT.

V is TRBV27 and J is TRBJ2-7, with TRBD1 identical over 8 bases. The CDR3 loop spans 15 amino acids. Germline CDR1 is MNHEY and CDR2 is SMNVEV (reference sequence). Trimming at V came to 2 bases and at J to 5 bases, leaving 8 bases not matched to a gene. CDR3 region: CASSLTRTGFDEQYF. The CDR3 DNA follows: TGTGCCAGCAGTTTAACAAGGACAGGGTTCGACGAGCAGTACTTC.

The chain has TRBV7-9 and TRBJ2-2; D is unclear. Trimming pared 6 bases from V and 0 bases from J, leaving 8 bases between. In germline, CDR1 is SEHNR, CDR2 FQNEAQ (reference sequence). This CDR3 contains 14 residues. The CDR3 loop reads CASRSVTNTGELFF. The DNA of the CDR3 is TGTGCCAGCAGGTCGGTTACGAACACCGGGGAGCTGTTTTTT.

This clone was recorded a few times. The chain couples TRBV19 to TRBJ1-2; D perhaps matches TRBD1 (5 bases). V shed 3 bases and J shed 8 bases, with 16 bases lying between them. CDR1 is LNHDA, CDR2 SQIVND, per germline (reference sequence). There are 14 residues in the CDR3. In DNA, the CDR3 is TGTGCCAGTAGTATCAGGGACGGGACCAGAGGCTACACCTTC. Protein: CASSIRDGTRGYTF.